This is a list of T cell receptor beta chains from one sample in a study of cytomegalovirus exposure and HLA in healthy donors. Data came from immunoSEQ multiplex PCR; TCRdb stores just in-frame clones and leaves some out. The sample includes some 200,000 clones, around nine tenths of them seen just once. Sequences were obtained from PBMCs. Every receptor here comes from a man under 40 in good health and CMV-seropositive. Each CDR3 is given with its conserved first and last residue. A D gene is named only where the DNA matches it firmly. Clone size appears in some rows only: once, few, many, or a class for an expanded clone.

clone_size: -
v_call: TRBV4-1
j_call: TRBJ1-1
d_call: -
cdr3_nt: TGCGCCAGCAGCCAAACGATAGTTATGGACGCTGAAGCTTTCTTT
cdr3_aa: CASSQTIVMDAEAFF

clone_size: -
v_call: TRBV28
j_call: TRBJ2-2
d_call: -
cdr3_nt: TGTGCCAGCAGTTTCCAACCTCACGGCACCGGGGAGCTGTTTTTT
cdr3_aa: CASSFQPHGTGELFF

clone_size: -
v_call: TRBV6-5
j_call: TRBJ1-2
d_call: -
cdr3_nt: TGTGCCACCCAGCACTATGGCTACACCTTC
cdr3_aa: CATQHYGYTF

clone_size: -
v_call: TRBV19
j_call: TRBJ1-1
d_call: -
cdr3_nt: TGTGCCAGTAGGAACAGGACTGAAGCTTTCTTT
cdr3_aa: CASRNRTEAFF

clone_size: -
v_call: TRBV15
j_call: TRBJ1-4
d_call: -
cdr3_nt: TGTGCCACCAGGGCTCGAGGGGGTAATGAAAAACTGTTTTTT
cdr3_aa: CATRARGGNEKLFF

clone_size: once
v_call: TRBV7-8
j_call: TRBJ1-1
d_call: TRBD1
cdr3_nt: TGTGCCAGCAGTCCCCAAAGGGTACAGGGGGGCACTGAAGCTTTCTTT
cdr3_aa: CASSPQRVQGGTEAFF

clone_size: -
v_call: TRBV27
j_call: TRBJ1-5
d_call: -
cdr3_nt: TGTGCCAGCAGTCCTCAGGGGTTACTTAGCAATCAGCCCCAGCATTTT
cdr3_aa: CASSPQGLLSNQPQHF

clone_size: -
v_call: TRBV19
j_call: TRBJ2-3
d_call: -
cdr3_nt: TGTGCCAGTAGTATTGGCGCTCTGACACAAGATACGCAGTATTTT
cdr3_aa: CASSIGALTQDTQYF

clone_size: once
v_call: TRBV28
j_call: TRBJ2-5
d_call: -
cdr3_nt: TGTGCCAGCGGACGGGAGTGGGGCCAGTACTTC
cdr3_aa: CASGREWGQYF

clone_size: -
v_call: TRBV29-1
j_call: TRBJ2-7
d_call: TRBD1
cdr3_nt: TGCAGCGTCCGGACAGGGGATTCCTACGAGCAGTACTTC
cdr3_aa: CSVRTGDSYEQYF

clone_size: -
v_call: TRBV9
j_call: TRBJ1-2
d_call: TRBD1
cdr3_nt: TGTGCCAGCAGCGTAGCTCAGGGGGCAGGCTATGGCTACACCTTC
cdr3_aa: CASSVAQGAGYGYTF

clone_size: -
v_call: TRBV7-2
j_call: TRBJ2-2
d_call: -
cdr3_nt: TGTGCCAGCAACCTTAGGGGGACGAACACCGGGGAGCTGTTTTTT
cdr3_aa: CASNLRGTNTGELFF

clone_size: -
v_call: TRBV7-6
j_call: TRBJ2-5
d_call: -
cdr3_nt: TGTGCCAGCAGCTTATCGCGGACCCTCGGAATGGAGACCCAGTACTTC
cdr3_aa: CASSLSRTLGMETQYF

clone_size: -
v_call: TRBV15
j_call: TRBJ2-7
d_call: -
cdr3_nt: TGTGCCACCAGCGGAGACTCCTACGAGCAGTACTTC
cdr3_aa: CATSGDSYEQYF

clone_size: -
v_call: TRBV6-5
j_call: TRBJ1-1
d_call: -
cdr3_nt: TGTGCCAGCAGTTATCGCACGGACCTAGGGGAAGCTTTCTTT
cdr3_aa: CASSYRTDLGEAFF

clone_size: -
v_call: TRBV27
j_call: TRBJ1-1
d_call: -
cdr3_nt: TGTGCCAGCAGTTCCCGACGGCGTGAGAACACTGAAGCTTTCTTT
cdr3_aa: CASSSRRRENTEAFF

clone_size: -
v_call: TRBV4-1
j_call: TRBJ1-4
d_call: -
cdr3_nt: TGCGCCAGCAGCCAAGGTCTGGGGCGCGACGCAAAACTGTTTTTT
cdr3_aa: CASSQGLGRDAKLFF

clone_size: once
v_call: TRBV7-2
j_call: TRBJ1-5
d_call: TRBD1
cdr3_nt: TGTGCCAGCAGCTTACTCGCTGGACAGGGCTATCAGCCCCAGCATTTT
cdr3_aa: CASSLLAGQGYQPQHF

clone_size: -
v_call: TRBV9
j_call: TRBJ1-3
d_call: -
cdr3_nt: TGTGCCAGCAGCGTAGAGGGCAGTAGAGGAAACACCATATATTTT
cdr3_aa: CASSVEGSRGNTIYF

clone_size: -
v_call: TRBV29-1
j_call: TRBJ2-3
d_call: TRBD2
cdr3_nt: TGCAGCGTTATCCCTAGCGGGAGCGGCACAGATACGCAGTATTTT
cdr3_aa: CSVIPSGSGTDTQYF

clone_size: -
v_call: TRBV10-3
j_call: TRBJ1-6
d_call: -
cdr3_nt: TGTGCCATCAGTGACCCGTCGGATTCACCCCTCCACTTT
cdr3_aa: CAISDPSDSPLHF

clone_size: -
v_call: TRBV6-5
j_call: TRBJ2-5
d_call: -
cdr3_nt: TGTGCCAGCAGTTACTCGTCAAGCCTAGGCGAGACCCAGTACTTC
cdr3_aa: CASSYSSSLGETQYF